Listed below are T cell receptor beta chains from one sample, sequenced in a study of memory CD4+ T cells and cytomegalovirus serostatus. The data were produced by immunoSEQ multiplex PCR, yet TCRdb's version contains in-frame clones alone and is incomplete. This repertoire shows over 35,000 clones, over 65% found once; its top ten account for 0.78%. Sequenced sample: memory CD4+ T cells from blood. The receptors here all came from an adult in good health and CMV-seronegative. Both conserved end residues are part of each CDR3. D genes are given only for firm matches. Clone size, where shown, is once, few, many, or a class for clones that have expanded.

V gene: TRBV6-5
clone size: NA
D gene: NA
J gene: TRBJ2-5
CDR3 protein: CASSPGRGQETQYF
CDR3 DNA: TGTGCCAGCAGTCCCGGAAGGGGGCAAGAGACCCAGTACTTC

V gene: TRBV15
clone size: once
D gene: NA
J gene: TRBJ2-7
CDR3 protein: CATSRDPVPSYEQYF
CDR3 DNA: TGTGCCACCAGCAGAGATCCTGTGCCCTCCTACGAGCAGTACTTC

V gene: TRBV28
clone size: few
D gene: TRBD1
J gene: TRBJ2-7
CDR3 protein: CASSPLPGQGSLHEQYF
CDR3 DNA: TGTGCCAGCAGCCCACTACCGGGACAGGGCTCGCTCCACGAGCAGTACTTC

V gene: TRBV4-2
clone size: NA
D gene: NA
J gene: TRBJ2-3
CDR3 protein: CASSPDSGSADTQYF
CDR3 DNA: TGTGCCAGCAGCCCAGATTCGGGAAGCGCCGATACGCAGTATTTT

V gene: TRBV5-1
clone size: NA
D gene: TRBD1
J gene: TRBJ1-5
CDR3 protein: CASSAAGGFSNQPQHF
CDR3 DNA: TGCGCCAGCAGCGCCGCAGGGGGCTTTAGCAATCAGCCCCAGCATTTT

V gene: TRBV12-2
clone size: NA
D gene: NA
J gene: TRBJ1-3
CDR3 protein: CASRLAGVLSGNTIYF
CDR3 DNA: TGTGCAAGTCGCTTAGCCGGGGTTCTCTCTGGAAACACCATATATTTT

V gene: TRBV5-4
clone size: NA
D gene: TRBD1
J gene: TRBJ2-1
CDR3 protein: CASSSNPGTGGYNEQFF
CDR3 DNA: TGTGCCAGCAGCTCTAACCCCGGGACAGGGGGCTACAATGAGCAGTTCTTC

V gene: TRBV7-9
clone size: medium-sized
D gene: NA
J gene: TRBJ1-5
CDR3 protein: CASSLRRSNQPQHF
CDR3 DNA: TGTGCCAGCAGCTTACGCAGGAGCAATCAGCCCCAGCATTTT

V gene: TRBV6-5
clone size: NA
D gene: TRBD1
J gene: TRBJ1-5
CDR3 protein: CASSLGTGNQPQHF
CDR3 DNA: TGTGCCAGCAGTCTGGGGACAGGGAATCAGCCCCAGCATTTT

V gene: TRBV5-1
clone size: NA
D gene: NA
J gene: TRBJ1-1
CDR3 protein: CASSLAGGRETEAFF
CDR3 DNA: TGCGCCAGCAGCTTGGCCGGGGGCAGGGAGACTGAAGCTTTCTTT

V gene: TRBV2
clone size: NA
D gene: TRBD1
J gene: TRBJ1-2
CDR3 protein: CASSARQQGFNYGYTF
CDR3 DNA: TGTGCCAGCAGTGCCCGCCAACAGGGGTTTAACTATGGCTACACCTTC